The rows below give T cell receptor beta chains drawn from one sample of a study of cytomegalovirus exposure and HLA in healthy donors. TCRdb's table, derived via immunoSEQ multiplex PCR, lists solely in-frame clones and lacks some. The table includes 210,000 or so clones, approximately 78% detected once. Input material: PBMCs. The receptors were sampled from a boy between 10 and 17 years old in good health and CMV-seronegative. The CDR3 runs from the conserved cysteine through the conserved F or W. The order of the fields is V gene, J gene, D gene, clone size, CDR3 protein, CDR3 DNA. The D gene is left open where the match is weak. The size field is filled for only some rows; it gives once, few, many or a size class.

>TRBV7-2|TRBJ1-5|NA|NA
CASSSRVDQPQHF
TGTGCCAGCAGCTCCAGGGTTGATCAGCCCCAGCATTTT
>TRBV9|TRBJ2-2|TRBD1|NA
CASTPTGGSTGELFF
TGTGCCAGCACCCCGACAGGGGGGAGCACCGGGGAGCTGTTTTTT
>TRBV6-1|TRBJ2-7|NA|NA
CASSEPGLDDEQYF
TGTGCCAGCAGTGAACCGGGGTTGGACGACGAGCAGTACTTC
>TRBV7-3|TRBJ2-7|TRBD2|NA
CASSPHGGAYEQYF
TGTGCCAGCAGCCCCCACGGGGGGGCCTACGAGCAGTACTTC
>TRBV5-1|TRBJ1-1|NA|NA
CASSLFDTEAFF
TGCGCCAGCAGCCTTTTCGACACTGAAGCTTTCTTT
>TRBV10-1|TRBJ2-1|TRBD2|NA
CASSKIRTSGGSYNEQFF
TGCGCCAGCAGCAAGATACGGACTAGCGGGGGCTCCTACAATGAGCAGTTCTTC
>TRBV2|TRBJ2-5|TRBD2|NA
CASREGLAEETQYF
TGTGCCAGCAGGGAGGGACTAGCGGAAGAGACCCAGTACTTC
>TRBV29-1|TRBJ1-3|NA|NA
CSVEDHRGVAGNTIYF
TGCAGCGTTGAAGATCATCGGGGGGTGGCTGGAAACACCATATATTTT
>TRBV5-1|TRBJ2-2|NA|NA
CASSLEQVFNTGELFF
TGCGCCAGCAGCTTGGAGCAGGTTTTCAACACCGGGGAGCTGTTTTTT
>TRBV7-6|TRBJ2-5|NA|once
CASSLGGHREPQETQYF
TGTGCCAGCAGCTTAGGGGGACACAGGGAACCCCAAGAGACCCAGTACTTC
>TRBV27|TRBJ2-5|TRBD1|NA
CASSSDRGQETQYF
TGTGCCAGCAGTTCCGACAGGGGACAAGAGACCCAGTACTTC
>TRBV6-5|TRBJ1-6|NA|NA
CASSAGPYNSPLHF
TGTGCTAGCAGCGCAGGCCCATATAATTCACCCCTCCACTTT
>TRBV6-6|TRBJ1-4|NA|NA
CASRFTATNEKLFF
TGTGCCAGCAGATTTACTGCAACTAATGAAAAACTGTTTTTT
>TRBV29-1|TRBJ1-4|NA|NA
CSVIDWDEKLFF
TGCAGCGTAATCGACTGGGATGAAAAACTGTTTTTT
>TRBV11-3|TRBJ2-7|NA|NA
CASSLTSRLGRPEQYF
TGTGCCAGCAGCTTAACTAGTAGGCTCGGCCGTCCCGAGCAGTACTTC
>TRBV5-4|TRBJ1-4|NA|NA
CASSPGPSDEKLFF
TGTGCCAGCAGCCCAGGGCCTTCGGATGAAAAACTGTTTTTT
>TRBV29-1|TRBJ2-1|TRBD2|NA
CSVGTSGTFTYNEQFF
TGCAGCGTCGGGACTAGCGGAACGTTTACTTACAATGAGCAGTTCTTC
>TRBV5-8|TRBJ2-4|NA|NA
CATESYRNIQYF
TGTGCCACCGAGTCGTACAGAAACATTCAGTACTTC
>TRBV5-1|TRBJ2-1|TRBD1|NA
CASSLSPGGSYNEQFF
TGCGCCAGCAGCTTGTCACCAGGGGGCTCGTACAATGAGCAGTTCTTC
>TRBV19|TRBJ2-7|TRBD1|NA
CASSIDGGTAEEQYF
TGTGCCAGTAGTATAGATGGTGGGACAGCGGAAGAGCAGTACTTC
>TRBV6-9|TRBJ2-7|NA|NA
CARPPDEQYF
TGTGCCAGACCTCCGGACGAGCAGTACTTC
>TRBV7-8|TRBJ1-4|NA|NA
CASSSPRGVNEKLFF
TGTGCCAGCAGCTCGCCCCGGGGAGTTAATGAAAAACTGTTTTTT
>TRBV2|TRBJ1-1|NA|NA
CASSGGRGNTEAFF
TGTGCCAGCAGTGGTGGCAGGGGGAACACTGAAGCTTTCTTT
>TRBV13|TRBJ1-6|NA|NA
CASSLDRWTLHF
TGTGCCAGCAGCTTAGACAGGTGGACCCTCCACTTT
>TRBV6-5|TRBJ2-2|NA|NA
CASSPSHTGELFF
TGTGCCAGCAGTCCGTCCCACACCGGGGAGCTGTTTTTT
>TRBV5-1|TRBJ2-2|TRBD1|few
CASSEDRGQNTGELFF
TGCGCCAGCAGCGAGGACAGGGGCCAAAACACCGGGGAGCTGTTTTTT
>TRBV4-1|TRBJ2-7|TRBD2|NA
CASSPLGRELMYEQYF
TGCGCCAGCAGCCCCCTCGGGCGGGAGTTAATGTACGAGCAGTACTTC
>TRBV10-3|TRBJ1-5|TRBD1|few
CATSGTGGFGGNQPQHF
TGTGCCACCTCCGGGACAGGGGGCTTTGGTGGCAATCAGCCCCAGCATTTT
>TRBV5-1|TRBJ2-6|NA|NA
CASSPTLSSGANVLTF
TGCGCCAGCAGCCCAACCCTTAGCTCTGGGGCCAACGTCCTGACTTTC
>TRBV10-3|TRBJ2-1|TRBD1|NA
CAISVHGARGRVAEQFF
TGTGCCATCAGTGTCCACGGAGCCAGGGGGCGGGTGGCTGAGCAGTTCTTC
>TRBV30|TRBJ2-6|NA|NA
CAWSVRETGANVLTF
TGTGCCTGGAGTGTAAGGGAGACTGGGGCCAACGTCCTGACTTTC
>TRBV27|TRBJ1-1|TRBD1|few
CASSFLGQVEAFF
TGTGCCAGCAGTTTTCTCGGACAGGTAGAAGCTTTCTTT
>TRBV7-3|TRBJ2-7|TRBD2|NA
CASSSGTSGDKQYF
TGTGCCAGCAGCTCCGGGACTAGCGGGGATAAGCAGTACTTC
>TRBV5-4|TRBJ1-5|NA|NA
CASRQEDTGRMYSNQPQHF
TGTGCCAGCAGGCAAGAGGACACAGGGCGGATGTATAGCAATCAGCCCCAGCATTTT
>TRBV5-1|TRBJ2-1|NA|NA
CASSLVGPRENEQFF
TGCGCCAGCAGCTTGGTGGGGCCTCGTGAAAATGAGCAGTTCTTC
>TRBV5-4|TRBJ1-4|NA|NA
CASSSFRDNVEGLFF
TGTGCCAGCAGCTCATTTCGGGACAATGTTGAGGGACTGTTTTTT
>TRBV19|TRBJ1-2|TRBD1|NA
CASSIGTDSLYYGYTF
TGTGCCAGTAGTATCGGGACAGACTCTTTGTACTATGGCTACACCTTC
>TRBV9|TRBJ1-2|NA|NA
CASSVGQSTNYGYTF
TGTGCCAGCAGCGTTGGGCAGTCTACTAACTATGGCTACACCTTC
>TRBV10-3|TRBJ1-1|NA|NA
CAISESTPYRNTEAFF
TGTGCCATCAGTGAGTCGACACCCTATCGGAACACTGAAGCTTTCTTT
>TRBV6-5|TRBJ1-4|TRBD1|once
CASRPSQGHEKLFF
TGTGCCAGCAGACCCTCACAGGGGCATGAAAAACTGTTTTTT
>TRBV7-3|TRBJ1-6|TRBD1|NA
CASSLTDRVGSPLHF
TGTGCCAGCAGCTTAACCGACAGGGTAGGATCACCCCTCCACTTT
>TRBV11-2|TRBJ2-1|NA|NA
CASSPRASGVNEQFF
TGTGCCAGCAGCCCGCGGGCCTCCGGGGTAAATGAGCAGTTCTTC
>TRBV2|TRBJ2-7|TRBD1|few
CASSGQGVGEQYF
TGTGCCAGCAGTGGGCAGGGGGTTGGCGAGCAGTACTTC
>TRBV30|TRBJ2-3|NA|NA
CAWSVTNTGDTQYF
TGTGCCTGGAGTGTAACGAATACCGGAGATACGCAGTATTTT
>TRBV13|TRBJ1-1|TRBD1|once
CASSRTGGTEAFF
TGTGCCAGCAGCCGTACAGGGGGCACTGAAGCTTTCTTT
>TRBV10-1|TRBJ2-7|NA|NA
CASSEFRSSYEQYF
TGCGCCAGCAGTGAGTTCCGGAGCTCCTACGAGCAGTACTTC
>TRBV7-2|TRBJ2-1|NA|NA
CASSLDRVDEQFF
TGTGCCAGCAGCTTAGACAGGGTTGATGAGCAGTTCTTC
>TRBV15|TRBJ2-1|NA|few
CATSRNLDWNNEQFF
TGTGCCACCAGCAGAAACCTTGACTGGAACAATGAGCAGTTCTTC
>TRBV5-6|TRBJ1-3|NA|NA
CASSLDRTGWAGNTIYF
TGTGCCAGCAGCTTGGACCGTACAGGGTGGGCTGGAAACACCATATATTTT
>TRBV18|TRBJ1-4|NA|once
CASSLETTVEKLFF
TGTGCCAGCTCGTTGGAGACTACGGTGGAAAAACTGTTTTTT
>TRBV27|TRBJ1-1|TRBD1|NA
CASSLLQGFTEAFF
TGTGCCAGCAGTTTATTACAGGGGTTCACTGAAGCTTTCTTT
>TRBV5-6|TRBJ2-7|TRBD2|NA
CASSYGTSGAYEQYF
TGTGCCAGCAGCTATGGGACTAGCGGGGCTTACGAGCAGTACTTC
>TRBV6-1|TRBJ2-7|NA|NA
CASSGPDMAPYEQYF
TGTGCCAGCAGTGGCCCTGACATGGCCCCCTACGAGCAGTACTTC
>TRBV6-1|TRBJ1-1|TRBD1|NA
CASDTGVLTEAFF
TGTGCCAGCGATACAGGGGTCCTGACTGAAGCTTTCTTT
>TRBV28|TRBJ2-3|TRBD1|once
CASSVRDRGFTDTQYF
TGTGCCAGCAGTGTCCGGGACAGGGGTTTCACAGATACGCAGTATTTT
>TRBV5-8|TRBJ2-7|NA|few
CASSRGTLAYEQYF
TGTGCCAGCAGTCGAGGGACTCTGGCTTACGAGCAGTACTTC